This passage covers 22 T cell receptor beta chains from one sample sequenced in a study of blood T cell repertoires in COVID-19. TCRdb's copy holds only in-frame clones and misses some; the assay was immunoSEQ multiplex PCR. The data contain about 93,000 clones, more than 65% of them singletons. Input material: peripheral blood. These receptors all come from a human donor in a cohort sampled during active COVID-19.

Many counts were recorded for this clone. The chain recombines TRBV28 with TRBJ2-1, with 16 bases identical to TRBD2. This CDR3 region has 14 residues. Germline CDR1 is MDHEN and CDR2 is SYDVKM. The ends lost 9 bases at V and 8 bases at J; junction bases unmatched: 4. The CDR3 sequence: CASGTSGRGHEQFF. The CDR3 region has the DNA TGTGCCAGTGGGACTAGCGGGAGGGGGCATGAGCAGTTCTTC.

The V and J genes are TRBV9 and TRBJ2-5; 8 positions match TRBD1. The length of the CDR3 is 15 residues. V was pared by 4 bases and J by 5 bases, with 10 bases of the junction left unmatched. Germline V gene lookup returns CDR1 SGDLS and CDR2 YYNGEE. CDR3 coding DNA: TGTGCCAGCAGCTCCCGTGGACAGGGCGGGGAGACCCAGTACTTC. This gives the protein CASSSRGQGGETQYF.

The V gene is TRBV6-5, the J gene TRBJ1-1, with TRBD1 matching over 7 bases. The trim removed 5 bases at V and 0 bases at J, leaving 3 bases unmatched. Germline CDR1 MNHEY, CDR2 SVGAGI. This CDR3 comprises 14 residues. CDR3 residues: CASSPGQVNTEAFF. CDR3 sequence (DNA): TGTGCCAGCAGTCCTGGACAGGTGAACACTGAAGCTTTCTTT.

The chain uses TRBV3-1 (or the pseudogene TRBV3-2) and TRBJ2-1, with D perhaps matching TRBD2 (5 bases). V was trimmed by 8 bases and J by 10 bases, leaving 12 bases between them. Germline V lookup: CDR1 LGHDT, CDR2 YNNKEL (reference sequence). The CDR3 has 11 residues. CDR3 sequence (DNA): TGTGCCAGCGGGAGCGGTGGGGAGCAGTTCTTC. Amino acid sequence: CASGSGGEQFF.

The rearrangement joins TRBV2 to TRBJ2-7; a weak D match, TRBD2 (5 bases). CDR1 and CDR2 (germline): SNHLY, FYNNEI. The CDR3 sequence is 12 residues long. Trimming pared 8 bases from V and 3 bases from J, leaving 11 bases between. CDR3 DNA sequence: TGTGCCAGCTCAGGACGGGACTACGAGCAGTACTTC. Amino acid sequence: CASSGRDYEQYF.

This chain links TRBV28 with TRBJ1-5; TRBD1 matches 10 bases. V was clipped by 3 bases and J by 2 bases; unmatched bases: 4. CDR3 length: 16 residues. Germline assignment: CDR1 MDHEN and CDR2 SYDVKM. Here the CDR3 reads CASSLGGTGGNQPQHF. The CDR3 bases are TGTGCCAGCAGTTTGGGTGGGACAGGGGGCAATCAGCCCCAGCATTTT.

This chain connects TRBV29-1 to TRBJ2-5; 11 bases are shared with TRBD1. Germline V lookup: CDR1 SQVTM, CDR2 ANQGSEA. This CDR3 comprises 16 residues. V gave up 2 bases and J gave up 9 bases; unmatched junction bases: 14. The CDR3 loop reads CSVETGTGGIKRPQYF. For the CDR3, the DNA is TGCAGCGTTGAAACCGGGACAGGGGGGATAAAGAGACCCCAGTACTTC.

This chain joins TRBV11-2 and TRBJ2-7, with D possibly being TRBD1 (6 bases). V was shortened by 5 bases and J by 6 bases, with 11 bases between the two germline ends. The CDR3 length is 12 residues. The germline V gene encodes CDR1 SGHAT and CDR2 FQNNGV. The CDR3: CASSPTGVEQYF. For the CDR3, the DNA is TGTGCCAGCAGCCCGACAGGAGTCGAGCAGTACTTC.

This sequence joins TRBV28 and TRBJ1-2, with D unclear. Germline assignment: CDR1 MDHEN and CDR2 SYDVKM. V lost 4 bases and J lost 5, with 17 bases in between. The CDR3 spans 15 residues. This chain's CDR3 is CASSSLIPRLYGYTF. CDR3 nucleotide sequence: TGTGCCAGCAGTTCCCTTATACCTAGACTATATGGCTACACCTTC.

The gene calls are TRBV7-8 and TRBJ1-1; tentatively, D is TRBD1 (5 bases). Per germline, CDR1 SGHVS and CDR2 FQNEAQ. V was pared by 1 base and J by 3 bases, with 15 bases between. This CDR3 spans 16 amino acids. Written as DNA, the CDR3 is TGTGCCAGCAGCTTAGGTCCGGGTCCGGGGGACACTGAAGCTTTCTTT. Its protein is CASSLGPGPGDTEAFF. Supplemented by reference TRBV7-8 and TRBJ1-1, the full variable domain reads GAGVSQSPRYKVAKRGQDVALRCDPISGHVSLFWYQQALGQGPEFLTYFQNEAQLDKSGLPSDRFFAERPEGSVSTLKIQRTQQEDSAVYLCASSLGPGPGDTEAFFGQGTRLTVV.

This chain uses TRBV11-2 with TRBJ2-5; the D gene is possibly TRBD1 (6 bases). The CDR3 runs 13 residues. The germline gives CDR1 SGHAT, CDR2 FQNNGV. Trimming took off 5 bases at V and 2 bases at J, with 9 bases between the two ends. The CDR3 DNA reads TGTGCCAGCAGCCCCGACAGGCAAGAGACCCAGTACTTC. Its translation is CASSPDRQETQYF.

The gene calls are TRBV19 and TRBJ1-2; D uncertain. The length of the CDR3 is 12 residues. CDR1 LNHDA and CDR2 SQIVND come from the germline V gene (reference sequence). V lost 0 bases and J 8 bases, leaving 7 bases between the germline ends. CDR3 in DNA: TGTGCCAGTAGTATAGATGTTATGGGCTACACCTTC. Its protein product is CASSIDVMGYTF.

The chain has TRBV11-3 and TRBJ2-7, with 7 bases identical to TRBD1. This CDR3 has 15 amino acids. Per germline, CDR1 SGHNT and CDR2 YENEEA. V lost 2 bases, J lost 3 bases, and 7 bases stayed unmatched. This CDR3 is CASSLTGQDNYEQYF. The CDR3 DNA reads TGTGCCAGCAGCTTAACCGGACAGGACAACTACGAGCAGTACTTC.

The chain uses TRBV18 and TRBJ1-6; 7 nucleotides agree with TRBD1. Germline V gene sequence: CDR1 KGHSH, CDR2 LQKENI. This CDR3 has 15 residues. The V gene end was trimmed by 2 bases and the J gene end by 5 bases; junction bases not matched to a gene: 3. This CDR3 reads CASSPVGTDNSPLHF. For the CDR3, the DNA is TGTGCCAGCTCACCAGTGGGGACAGATAATTCACCCCTCCACTTT.

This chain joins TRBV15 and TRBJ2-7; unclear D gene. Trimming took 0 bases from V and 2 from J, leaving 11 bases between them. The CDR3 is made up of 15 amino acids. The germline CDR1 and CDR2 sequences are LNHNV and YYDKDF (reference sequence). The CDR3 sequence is CATSRDRRPTYEQYF. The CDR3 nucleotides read TGTGCCACCAGCAGAGATCGGCGGCCAACCTACGAGCAGTACTTC.

The CDR3 sequence: CSVEGTATNVEAFF. DNA of the CDR3: TGCAGCGTTGAAGGGACAGCCACGAACGTTGAAGCTTTCTTT. This sequence joins TRBV29-1 and TRBJ1-1, with a weak D call TRBD1 (6 bases). This CDR3 is built from 14 residues. Germline lookup yields CDR1 SQVTM and CDR2 ANQGSEA. V was shortened by 1 base and J by 7 bases, with 16 bases between the two germline ends.

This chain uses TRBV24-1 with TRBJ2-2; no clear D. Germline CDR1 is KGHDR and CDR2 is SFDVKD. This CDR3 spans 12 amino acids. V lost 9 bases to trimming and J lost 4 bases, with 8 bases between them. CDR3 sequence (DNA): TGTGCCACCGCCAGTACCACCGGGGAGCTGTTTTTT. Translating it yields CATASTTGELFF.

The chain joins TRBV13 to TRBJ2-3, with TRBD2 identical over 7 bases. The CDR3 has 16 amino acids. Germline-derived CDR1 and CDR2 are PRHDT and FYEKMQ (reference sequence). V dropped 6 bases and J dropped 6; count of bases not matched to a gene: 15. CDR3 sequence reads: CASRRGELLVADTQYF. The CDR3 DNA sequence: TGTGCCAGCAGACGGGGGGAATTGTTGGTCGCGGATACGCAGTATTTT.

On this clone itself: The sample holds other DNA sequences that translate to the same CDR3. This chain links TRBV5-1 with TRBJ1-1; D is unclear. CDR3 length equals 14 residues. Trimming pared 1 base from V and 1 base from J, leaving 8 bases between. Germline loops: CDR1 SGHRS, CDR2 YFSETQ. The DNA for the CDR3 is TGCGCCAGCAGCTTGCAAGGGAGGAACACTGAAGCTTTCTTT. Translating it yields CASSLQGRNTEAFF.

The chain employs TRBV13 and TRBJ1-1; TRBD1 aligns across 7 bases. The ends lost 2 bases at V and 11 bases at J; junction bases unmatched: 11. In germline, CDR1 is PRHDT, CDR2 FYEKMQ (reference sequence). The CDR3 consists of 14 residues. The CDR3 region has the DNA TGTGCCAGCAGCTTAAAGGGTACAGGGGTTTTGGCTTTCTTT. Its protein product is CASSLKGTGVLAFF.

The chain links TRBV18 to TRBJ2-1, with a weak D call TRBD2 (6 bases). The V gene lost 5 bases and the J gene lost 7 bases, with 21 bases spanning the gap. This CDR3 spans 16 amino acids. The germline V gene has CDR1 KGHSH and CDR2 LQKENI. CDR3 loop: CASSTLQRARGNEQFF. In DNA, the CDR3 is TGTGCCAGCTCAACACTCCAGCGGGCCCGCGGGAATGAGCAGTTCTTC.

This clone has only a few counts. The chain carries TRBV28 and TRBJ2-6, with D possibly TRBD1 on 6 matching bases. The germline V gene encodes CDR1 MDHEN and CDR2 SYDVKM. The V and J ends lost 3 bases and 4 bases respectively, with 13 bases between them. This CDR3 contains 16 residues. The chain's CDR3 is CASSLFRGSGANVLTF. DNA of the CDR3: TGTGCCAGCAGTTTGTTCAGGGGCTCGGGGGCCAACGTCCTGACTTTC.